These 9 T cell receptor beta chains were sequenced from one sample in a study of cytomegalovirus exposure and HLA in healthy donors. Produced via immunoSEQ multiplex PCR; TCRdb's table is partial and in-frame only. The sample holds some 68,000 clones, more than 95% seen once. Sequencing input: PBMCs. These receptors originate from a young man in good health and CMV-seronegative.

The chain has TRBV6-1 and TRBJ2-3; TRBD2 aligns across 12 bases. The V segment lost 4 bases and the J segment 4 bases; nucleotides outside the gene matches: 0. The CDR3 is 14 amino acids. CDR1 MNHNS and CDR2 SASEGT come from the germline V gene. The CDR3 bases are TGTGCCAGCAGTGGACTAGCGGGAGCAGATACGCAGTATTTT. The encoded protein is CASSGLAGADTQYF.

The genes are TRBV10-3 and TRBJ2-5; 10 bases fit TRBD2. The V segment lost 3 bases and the J segment 1 base; nucleotides outside the gene matches: 11. The CDR3 is 18 residues long. Germline V lookup: CDR1 ENHRY, CDR2 SYGVKD. The CDR3 nucleotides read TGTGCCATCAGTGATCTCCTACCTAGGACTAGCGGCCAAGAGACCCAGTACTTC. Residues: CAISDLLPRTSGQETQYF.

The gene calls are TRBV4-1 and TRBJ2-1; 7 nucleotides line up with TRBD2. Germline trimming cut 3 bases from V and 5 bases from J; bases unmatched to any gene: 4. Looked up from germline, CDR1 is MGHRA and CDR2 is YSYEKL. The CDR3 is made up of 14 amino acids. CDR3 coding DNA: TGCGCCAGCAGCCAGCGTCGGGGGGACAATGAGCAGTTCTTC. Its translation is CASSQRRGDNEQFF.

The V call is TRBV10-1, the J call TRBJ1-5, with 9 bases identical to TRBD1. CDR3 length: 19 residues. CDR1 and CDR2 from the germline V gene are WNHNN and SYGVQD (reference sequence). Trimming cost V 0 bases and J 3 bases; bases outside gene matches: 12. The CDR3 DNA sequence: TGCGCCAGCAGTGAGTCGGAGGGACAGGGTTTACCCGTCAATCAGCCCCAGCATTTT. This translates into CASSESEGQGLPVNQPQHF.

The gene calls are TRBV2 and TRBJ2-7, with 10 positions matching TRBD1. The CDR3 is made up of 14 amino acids. V was pared by 7 bases and J by 1 base, with 4 bases of the junction left unmatched. Germline V lookup: CDR1 SNHLY, CDR2 FYNNEI. This CDR3 is CASNGQGESYEQYF. DNA for the CDR3: TGTGCCAGCAATGGACAGGGGGAGTCCTACGAGCAGTACTTC.

This sequence joins TRBV18 and TRBJ2-1; possibly TRBD2 for D (6 bases). CDR1 is KGHSH and CDR2 is LQKENI in the germline V gene. V lost 3 bases to trimming and J lost 2 bases, with 17 bases between them. The CDR3 length is 17 residues. CDR3 in amino acids: CASSPQTGSGAYNEQFF. CDR3 DNA sequence: TGTGCCAGCTCACCCCAAACGGGTAGCGGAGCCTACAATGAGCAGTTCTTC.

This chain joins TRBV5-1 and TRBJ1-1; 11 nucleotides match TRBD1. Trimming removed 3 bases from V and 0 bases from J; junction bases left unmatched: 7. CDR1 and CDR2 (germline): SGHRS, YFSETQ. The CDR3 spans 17 residues. The CDR3 region is CASSSGQGANMNTEAFF. The CDR3 DNA sequence: TGCGCCAGCAGCTCCGGACAGGGGGCTAACATGAACACTGAAGCTTTCTTT.

This chain joins TRBV11-3 and TRBJ2-1; 8 nucleotides match TRBD1. Looked up from germline, CDR1 is SGHNT and CDR2 is YENEEA. V dropped 0 bases and J dropped 7; count of bases not matched to a gene: 8. The CDR3 runs 16 residues. The CDR3 loop reads CASSLDLNRGTNEQFF. CDR3 nucleotide sequence: TGTGCCAGCAGCTTAGATCTAAACAGGGGGACGAATGAGCAGTTCTTC. Supplemented by reference TRBV11-3 and TRBJ2-1, the full variable domain reads EAGVVQSPRYKIIEKKQPVAFWCNPISGHNTLYWYLQNLGQGPELLIRYENEEAVDDSQLPKDRFSAERLKGVDSTLKIQPAELGDSAVYLCASSLDLNRGTNEQFFGPGTRLTVL.

The chain carries TRBV2 and TRBJ1-5; D may be TRBD1 (6 bases). V lost 6 bases to trimming and J lost 5 bases, with 17 bases between them. This CDR3 is built from 15 residues. Germline assignment: CDR1 SNHLY and CDR2 FYNNEI. The CDR3 loop reads CASSWAGGADQPQHF. For the CDR3, the DNA is TGTGCCAGCAGCTGGGCGGGGGGGGCTGATCAGCCCCAGCATTTT.